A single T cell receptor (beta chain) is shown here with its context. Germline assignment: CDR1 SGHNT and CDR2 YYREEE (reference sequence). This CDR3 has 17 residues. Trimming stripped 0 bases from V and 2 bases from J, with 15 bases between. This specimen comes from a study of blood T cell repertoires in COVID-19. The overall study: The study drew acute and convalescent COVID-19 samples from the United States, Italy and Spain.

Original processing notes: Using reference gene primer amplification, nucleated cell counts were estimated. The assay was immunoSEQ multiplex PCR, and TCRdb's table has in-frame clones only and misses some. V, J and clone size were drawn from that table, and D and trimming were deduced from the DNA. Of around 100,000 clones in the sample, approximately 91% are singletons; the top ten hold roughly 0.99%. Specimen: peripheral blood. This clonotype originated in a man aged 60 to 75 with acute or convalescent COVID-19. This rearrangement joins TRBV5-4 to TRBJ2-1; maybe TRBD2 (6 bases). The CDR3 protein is CASSLGSGGGAYNEQFF. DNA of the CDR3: TGTGCCAGCAGCTTGGGATCGGGTGGCGGGGCCTACAATGAGCAGTTCTTC.